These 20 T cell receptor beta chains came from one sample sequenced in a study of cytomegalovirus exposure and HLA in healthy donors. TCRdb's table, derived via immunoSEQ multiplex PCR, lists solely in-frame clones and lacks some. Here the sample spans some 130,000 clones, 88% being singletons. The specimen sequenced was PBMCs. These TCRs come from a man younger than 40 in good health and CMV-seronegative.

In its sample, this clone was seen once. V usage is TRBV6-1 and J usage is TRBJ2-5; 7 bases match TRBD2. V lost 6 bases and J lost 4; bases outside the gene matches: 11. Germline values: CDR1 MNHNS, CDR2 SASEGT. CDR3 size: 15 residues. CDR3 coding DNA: TGTGCCAGCAGCACCACTCGACTAGCCGGAGAGACCCAGTACTTC. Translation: CASSTTRLAGETQYF.

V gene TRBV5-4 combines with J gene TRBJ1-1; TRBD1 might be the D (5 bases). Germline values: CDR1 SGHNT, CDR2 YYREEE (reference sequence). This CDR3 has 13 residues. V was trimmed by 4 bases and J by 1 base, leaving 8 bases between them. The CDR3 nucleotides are TGTGCCAGCAGCAAAGACAGGAACACTGAAGCTTTCTTT. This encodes CASSKDRNTEAFF.

DNA for the CDR3: TGTGCCAGCTCACCACGGGTAGCGGGCTACAATGAGCAGTTCTTC. The encoded protein is CASSPRVAGYNEQFF. This chain uses TRBV18 with TRBJ2-1; 7 positions match TRBD2. The CDR3 totals 15 residues. CDR1 and CDR2 from the germline V gene are KGHSH and LQKENI. Losses at the gene ends were 1 base for V and 3 bases for J; bases not matched to a gene: 3.

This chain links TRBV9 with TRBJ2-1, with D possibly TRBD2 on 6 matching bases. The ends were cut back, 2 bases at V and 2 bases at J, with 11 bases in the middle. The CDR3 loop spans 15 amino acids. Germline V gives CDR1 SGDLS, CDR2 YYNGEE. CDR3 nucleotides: TGTGCCAGCAGCGTGACCGGGGGTGCCTACAATGAGCAGTTCTTC. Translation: CASSVTGGAYNEQFF.

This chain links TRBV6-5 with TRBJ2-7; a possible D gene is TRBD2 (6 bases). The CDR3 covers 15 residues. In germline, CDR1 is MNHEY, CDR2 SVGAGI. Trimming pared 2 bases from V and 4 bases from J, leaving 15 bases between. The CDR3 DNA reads TGTGCCAGCAGTTACAAAGGGCCGGGGGAATACGAGCAGTACTTC. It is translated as CASSYKGPGEYEQYF.

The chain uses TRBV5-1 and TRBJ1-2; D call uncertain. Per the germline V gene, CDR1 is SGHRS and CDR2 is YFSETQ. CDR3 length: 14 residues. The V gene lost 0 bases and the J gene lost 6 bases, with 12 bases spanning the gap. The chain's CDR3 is CASSLGREEDGYTF. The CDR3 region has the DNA TGCGCCAGCAGCTTGGGACGGGAGGAGGATGGCTACACCTTC. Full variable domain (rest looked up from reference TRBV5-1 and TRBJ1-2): KAGVTQTPRYLIKTRGQQVTLSCSPISGHRSVSWYQQTPGQGLQFLFEYFSETQRNKGNFPGRFSGRQFSNSRSEMNVSTLELGDSALYLCASSLGREEDGYTFGSGTRLTVV.

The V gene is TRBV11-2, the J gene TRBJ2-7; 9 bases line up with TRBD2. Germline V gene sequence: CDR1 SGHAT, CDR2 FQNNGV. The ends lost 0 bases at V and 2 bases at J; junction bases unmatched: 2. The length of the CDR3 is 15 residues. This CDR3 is CASSLELAGAYEQYF. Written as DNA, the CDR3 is TGTGCCAGCAGCTTAGAACTAGCGGGCGCCTACGAGCAGTACTTC.

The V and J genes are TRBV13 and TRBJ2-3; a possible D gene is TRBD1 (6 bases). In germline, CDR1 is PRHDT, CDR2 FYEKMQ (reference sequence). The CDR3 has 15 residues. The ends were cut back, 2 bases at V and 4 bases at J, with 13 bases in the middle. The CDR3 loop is CASSLSTGSSDTQYF. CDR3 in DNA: TGTGCCAGCAGCTTATCCACAGGGAGCTCAGATACGCAGTATTTT.

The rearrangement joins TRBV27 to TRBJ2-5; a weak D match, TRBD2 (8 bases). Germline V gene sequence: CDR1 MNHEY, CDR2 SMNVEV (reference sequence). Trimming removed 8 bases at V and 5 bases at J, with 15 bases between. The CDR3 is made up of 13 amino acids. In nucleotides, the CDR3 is TGTGCCAGCCGTCCGGGAGGGGGCGAGACCCAGTACTTC. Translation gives CASRPGGGETQYF.

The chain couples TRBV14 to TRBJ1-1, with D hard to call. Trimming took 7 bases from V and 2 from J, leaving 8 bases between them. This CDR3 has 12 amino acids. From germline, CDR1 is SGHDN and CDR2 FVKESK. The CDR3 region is CASNRGNTEAFF. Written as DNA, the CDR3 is TGTGCCAGCAACCGGGGTAACACTGAAGCTTTCTTT.

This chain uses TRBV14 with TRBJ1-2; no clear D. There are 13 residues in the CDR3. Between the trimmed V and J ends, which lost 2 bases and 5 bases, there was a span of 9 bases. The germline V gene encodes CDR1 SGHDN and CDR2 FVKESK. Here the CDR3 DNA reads TGTGCCAGCAGCCAAACCAGACATTATGGCTACACCTTC. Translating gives CASSQTRHYGYTF.

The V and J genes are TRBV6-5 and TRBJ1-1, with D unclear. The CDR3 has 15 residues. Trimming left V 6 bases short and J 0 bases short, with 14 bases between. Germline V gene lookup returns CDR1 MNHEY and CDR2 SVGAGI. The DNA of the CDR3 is TGTGCCAGCAGCTCATCCCGGCGGCTGAACACTGAAGCTTTCTTT. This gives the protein CASSSSRRLNTEAFF.

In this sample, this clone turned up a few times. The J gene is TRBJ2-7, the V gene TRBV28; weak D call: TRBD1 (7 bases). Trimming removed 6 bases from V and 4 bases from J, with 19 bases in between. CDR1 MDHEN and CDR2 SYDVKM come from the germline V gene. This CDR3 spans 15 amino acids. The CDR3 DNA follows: TGTGCCAGCAGCCCCAGGGGGGCGGGACATTACGAGCAGTACTTC. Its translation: CASSPRGAGHYEQYF.

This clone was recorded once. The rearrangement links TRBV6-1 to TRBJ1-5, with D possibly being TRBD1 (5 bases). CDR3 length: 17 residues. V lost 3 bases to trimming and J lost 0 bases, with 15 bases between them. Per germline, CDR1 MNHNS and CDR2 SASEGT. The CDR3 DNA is TGTGCCAGCAGTGACTTCAGGGTAAGGAATAGCAATCAGCCCCAGCATTTT. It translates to CASSDFRVRNSNQPQHF.

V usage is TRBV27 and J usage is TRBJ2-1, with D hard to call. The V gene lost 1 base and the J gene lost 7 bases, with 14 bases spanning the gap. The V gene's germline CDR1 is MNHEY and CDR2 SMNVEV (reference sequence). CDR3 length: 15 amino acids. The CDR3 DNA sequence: TGTGCCAGCAGTTTATACAGAGACCGTACGAATGAGCAGTTCTTC. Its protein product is CASSLYRDRTNEQFF.

The CDR3 loop is CASSGGTVRNTEAFF. CDR3 sequence (DNA): TGTGCCAGCAGCGGAGGGACAGTTAGGAACACTGAAGCTTTCTTT. The rearrangement links TRBV9 to TRBJ1-1, with 7 bases fitting TRBD1. The germline CDR1 and CDR2 sequences are SGDLS and YYNGEE. J was trimmed by 1 base and V by 3 bases; bases with no gene match: 6. The CDR3 is 15 amino acids.

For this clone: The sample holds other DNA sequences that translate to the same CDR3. CDR3 nucleotides: TGTGCCAGCTCACCGGGACAGGGTGGCTACACCTTC. Its protein is CASSPGQGGYTF. This chain joins TRBV18 and TRBJ1-2, with TRBD1 identical over 9 bases. The ends lost 3 bases at V and 7 bases at J; junction bases unmatched: 0. Germline V lookup: CDR1 KGHSH, CDR2 LQKENI. The CDR3 has 12 residues.

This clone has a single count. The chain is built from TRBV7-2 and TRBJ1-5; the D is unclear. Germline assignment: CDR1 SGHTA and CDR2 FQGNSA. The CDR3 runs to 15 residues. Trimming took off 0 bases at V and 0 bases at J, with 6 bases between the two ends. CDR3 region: CASSLAGDSNQPQHF. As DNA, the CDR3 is TGTGCCAGCAGCTTAGCCGGAGATAGCAATCAGCCCCAGCATTTT.

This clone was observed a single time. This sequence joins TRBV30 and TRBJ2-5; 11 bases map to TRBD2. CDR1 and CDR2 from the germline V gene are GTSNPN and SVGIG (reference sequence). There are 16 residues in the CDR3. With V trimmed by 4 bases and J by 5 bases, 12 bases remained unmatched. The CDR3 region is CAWTSLSGRASETQYF. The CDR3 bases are TGTGCCTGGACCAGCCTTAGCGGGAGGGCTTCGGAGACCCAGTACTTC.

DNA of the CDR3: TGTGCCAGCGCCGCGGGACAGGGAATGAAAGGAAACACCATATATTTT. It codes for CASAAGQGMKGNTIYF. The chain employs TRBV18 and TRBJ1-3, with 9 bases matching TRBD1. This CDR3 region has 16 residues. Per germline, CDR1 KGHSH and CDR2 LQKENI. J was trimmed by 4 bases and V by 8 bases; bases with no gene match: 12.